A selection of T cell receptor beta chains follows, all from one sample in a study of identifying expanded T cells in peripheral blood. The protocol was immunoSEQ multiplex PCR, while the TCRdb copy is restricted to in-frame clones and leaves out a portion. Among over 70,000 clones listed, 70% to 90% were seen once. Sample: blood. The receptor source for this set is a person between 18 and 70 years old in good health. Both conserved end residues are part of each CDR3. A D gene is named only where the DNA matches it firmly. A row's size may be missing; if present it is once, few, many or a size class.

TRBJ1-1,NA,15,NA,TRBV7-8,CASSLQGIANTEAFF,TGTGCCAGCAGCTTACAGGGGATCGCGAACACTGAAGCTTTCTTT
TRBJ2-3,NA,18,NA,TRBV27,CASSSHRPGPLRTDTQYF,TGTGCCAGCAGTTCTCACCGGCCGGGACCCCTGAGAACAGATACGCAGTATTTT
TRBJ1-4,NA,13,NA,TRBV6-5,CASSYSIKEKLFF,TGTGCCAGCAGTTACTCGATTAAGGAAAAACTGTTTTTT
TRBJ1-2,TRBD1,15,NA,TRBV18,CASSLSDRETYGYTF,TGTGCCAGCTCACTCTCCGACAGGGAGACTTATGGCTACACCTTC
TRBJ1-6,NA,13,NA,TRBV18,CASSTALDSPLHF,TGTGCCAGCTCAACTGCTCTGGATTCACCCCTCCACTTT
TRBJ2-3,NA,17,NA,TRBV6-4,CASSEGPGGTGGDTQYF,TGTGCCAGCAGTGAGGGCCCCGGGGGGACAGGAGGCGATACGCAGTATTTT
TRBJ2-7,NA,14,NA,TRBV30,CAWSLGIQLYEQYF,TGTGCCTGGAGTTTGGGCATCCAACTCTACGAGCAGTACTTC
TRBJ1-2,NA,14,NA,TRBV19,CASTTTGFNYGYTF,TGTGCCAGTACCACTACAGGGTTTAACTATGGCTACACCTTC
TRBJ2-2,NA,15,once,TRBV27,CASTPGGANTGELFF,TGTGCCAGCACCCCTGGGGGAGCGAACACCGGGGAGCTGTTTTTT
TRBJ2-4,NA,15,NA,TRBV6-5,CASRDPGPGVDIQYF,TGTGCCAGCAGAGATCCGGGCCCCGGGGTAGACATTCAGTACTTC
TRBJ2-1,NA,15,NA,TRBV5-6,CASSLLGVITYEQFF,TGTGCCAGCAGCTTGTTAGGGGTTATAACTTATGAGCAGTTCTTC
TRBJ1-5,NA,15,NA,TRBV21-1,CASSIGDLSNQPQHF,TGTGCCAGCAGCATTGGGGACCTCAGCAATCAGCCCCAGCATTTT
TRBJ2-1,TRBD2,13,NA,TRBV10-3,CAGGGAGVVEQFF,TGTGCCGGGGGAGGGGCGGGAGTCGTTGAGCAGTTCTTC
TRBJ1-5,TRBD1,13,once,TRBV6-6,CATTGGPGQPQHF,TGTGCCACAACAGGGGGCCCAGGGCAGCCCCAGCATTTT
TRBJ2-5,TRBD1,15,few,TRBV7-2,CASSYAGTGFETQYF,TGTGCCAGCAGCTACGCCGGGACAGGGTTTGAGACCCAGTACTTC
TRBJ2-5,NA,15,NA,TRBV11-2,CASSLDLRAGETQYF,TGTGCCAGCAGCTTAGATTTGCGGGCTGGGGAGACCCAGTACTTC
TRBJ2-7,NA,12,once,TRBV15,CATSRDIGEQYF,TGTGCCACCAGCAGAGATATAGGCGAGCAGTACTTC
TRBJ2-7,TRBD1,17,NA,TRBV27,CASSSIGGKAPSYEQYF,TGTGCCAGCAGTTCCATAGGGGGCAAGGCTCCATCCTACGAGCAGTACTTC
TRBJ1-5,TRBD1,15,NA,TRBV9,CASSMTGNSNQPQHF,TGTGCCAGCAGCATGACAGGGAATAGCAATCAGCCCCAGCATTTT
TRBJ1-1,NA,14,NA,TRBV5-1,CASSLKDGSTEAFF,TGCGCCAGCAGCTTGAAGGATGGGAGCACTGAAGCTTTCTTT
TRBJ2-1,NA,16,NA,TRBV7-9,CASSLVPDSSYNEQFF,TGTGCCAGCAGCTTAGTTCCAGATAGCTCCTACAATGAGCAGTTCTTC
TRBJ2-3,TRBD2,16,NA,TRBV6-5,CASSLDRPGGLDTQYF,TGTGCCAGCAGTTTAGATCGTCCGGGGGGGCTGGATACGCAGTATTTT
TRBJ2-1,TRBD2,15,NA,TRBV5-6,CASSWGTIPYNEQFF,TGTGCCAGCAGCTGGGGGACTATCCCCTACAATGAGCAGTTCTTC
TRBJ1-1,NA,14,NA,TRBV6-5,CASSYSIQGGEAFF,TGTGCCAGCAGTTACTCGATCCAGGGCGGTGAAGCTTTCTTT
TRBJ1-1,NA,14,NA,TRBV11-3,CASSPTPDGTKAFF,TGTGCCAGCAGCCCTACCCCCGATGGAACTAAAGCTTTCTTT
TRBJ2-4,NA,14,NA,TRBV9,CASSVGFPDTIQYF,TGTGCCAGCAGCGTAGGGTTTCCAGATACCATTCAGTACTTC
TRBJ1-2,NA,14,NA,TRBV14,CASSRGGAGYGYTF,TGTGCCAGCAGCCGGGGCGGGGCCGGGTATGGCTACACCTTC
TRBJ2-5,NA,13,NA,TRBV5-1,CASSLQLGETQYF,TGCGCCAGCAGCTTGCAGCTCGGGGAGACCCAGTACTTC
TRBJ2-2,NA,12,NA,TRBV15,CATSPRAGELFF,TGTGCCACCAGCCCGCGGGCGGGGGAGCTGTTTTTT
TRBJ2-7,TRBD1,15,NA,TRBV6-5,CASSYGQGVGYEQYF,TGTGCCAGCAGTTACGGACAGGGGGTAGGCTACGAGCAGTACTTC
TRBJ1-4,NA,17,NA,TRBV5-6,CASSLLGVGATNEKLFF,TGTGCCAGCAGCTTGTTAGGGGTCGGGGCAACTAATGAAAAACTGTTTTTT
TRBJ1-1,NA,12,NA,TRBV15,CATSRVNTEAFF,TGTGCCACCAGCAGAGTGAACACTGAAGCTTTCTTT
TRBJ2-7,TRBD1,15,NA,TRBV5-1,CASSLASGQGGEQYF,TGCGCCAGCAGCTTGGCCTCAGGACAGGGCGGTGAGCAGTACTTC
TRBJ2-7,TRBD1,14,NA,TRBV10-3,CAISGGTGSHEQYF,TGTGCCATCAGTGGAGGGACAGGGAGCCACGAGCAGTACTTC
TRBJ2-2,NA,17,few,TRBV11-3,CASSLDQGGTNTGELFF,TGTGCCAGCAGCTTAGATCAGGGGGGCACGAACACCGGGGAGCTGTTTTTT
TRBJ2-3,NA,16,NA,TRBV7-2,CASSSGGRVITDTQYF,TGTGCCAGCAGCTCGGGGGGCAGGGTGATCACAGATACGCAGTATTTT
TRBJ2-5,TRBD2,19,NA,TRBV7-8,CASSYRRLAGSGYQETQYF,TGTGCCAGCAGCTATCGTCGACTAGCGGGGAGTGGGTACCAAGAGACCCAGTACTTC
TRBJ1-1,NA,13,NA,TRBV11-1,CASSFLRNTEAFF,TGTGCCAGCAGCTTTTTGAGGAACACTGAAGCTTTCTTT
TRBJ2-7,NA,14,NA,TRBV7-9,CASSYIRASYEQYF,TGTGCCAGCAGCTACATCAGGGCGAGCTACGAGCAGTACTTC
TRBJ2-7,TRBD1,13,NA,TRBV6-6,CASSGQGAGEQYF,TGTGCCAGCAGCGGACAGGGGGCGGGAGAGCAGTACTTC
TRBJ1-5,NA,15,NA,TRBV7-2,CASSLVSGQDQPQHF,TGTGCCAGCAGCTTAGTGTCCGGCCAAGATCAGCCCCAGCATTTT
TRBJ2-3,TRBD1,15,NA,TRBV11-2,CASSRGQGFTDTQYF,TGTGCCAGCAGCAGGGGACAGGGTTTCACAGATACGCAGTATTTT
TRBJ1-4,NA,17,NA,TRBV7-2,CASSPGLWGPTNEKLFF,TGTGCCAGCAGCCCAGGTCTATGGGGGCCAACTAATGAAAAACTGTTTTTT
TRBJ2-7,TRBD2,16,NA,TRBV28,CASSSPGTSGGGEQYF,TGTGCCAGCAGTTCTCCCGGGACTAGCGGGGGAGGTGAGCAGTACTTC
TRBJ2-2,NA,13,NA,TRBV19,CASCHHNTGELFF,TGTGCCAGTTGTCACCATAACACCGGGGAGCTGTTTTTT
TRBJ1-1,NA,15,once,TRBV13,CASSLVATVNTEAFF,TGTGCCAGCAGCTTAGTCGCGACCGTGAACACTGAAGCTTTCTTT
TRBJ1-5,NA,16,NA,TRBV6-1,CASSEEGYILNQPQHF,TGTGCCAGCAGTGAAGAGGGCTATATCCTGAATCAGCCCCAGCATTTT
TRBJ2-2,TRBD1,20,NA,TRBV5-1,CASKRLIFSGQGRNTGELFF,TGCGCCAGCAAACGGCTAATCTTTTCGGGACAGGGACGGAACACCGGGGAGCTGTTTTTT
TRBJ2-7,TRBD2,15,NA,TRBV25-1,CASSELAGGLYEQYF,TGTGCCAGCAGTGAATTAGCGGGGGGGCTATACGAGCAGTACTTC
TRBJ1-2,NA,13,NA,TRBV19,CASRAGRNYGYTF,TGTGCCAGTAGGGCAGGCAGAAACTATGGCTACACCTTC
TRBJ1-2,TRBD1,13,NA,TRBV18,CASSLDRVWGYTF,TGTGCCAGCTCACTGGACAGGGTCTGGGGCTACACCTTC